This is a list of T cell receptor beta chains from one sample in a study of precursors of human CD4 cytotoxic T cells. One entry per CDR3 protein results from TCRdb running MiXCR on the reads. The sample contains about 810 distinct CDR3 sequences, around 19% of which appear only once. Sequencing was performed on memory CD4+ T cells from blood (PBMCs). The receptors here all came from a human donor in good health. CDR3s include the opening cysteine and the closing phenylalanine or tryptophan. The D gene is left open where the match is weak. Expanded clones are given a class, and other clones once, few, many or no size at all.

>TRBJ2-2|TRBV2|NA|NA
CASSGPGELFF
TGTGCCAGCAGCGGGCCCGGGGAGCTGTTTTTT
>TRBJ2-1|TRBV6-5|TRBD2|NA
CASSPPLTSGSSNEQFF
TGTGCCAGCAGTCCGCCCCTGACTAGCGGGAGTTCCAATGAGCAGTTCTTC
>TRBJ2-7|TRBV5-1|TRBD2|few
CASSPRAAGSYEQYF
TGCGCCAGCAGCCCCCGTGCAGCGGGGTCCTACGAGCAGTACTTC
>TRBJ2-1|TRBV6-5|NA|NA
CASSYSKAGHEQFF
TGTGCCAGCAGTTACTCAAAGGCGGGACATGAGCAGTTCTTC
>TRBJ2-1|TRBV7-6|NA|NA
CASSLAYPRRRDNEQFF
TGTGCCAGCAGCTTAGCGTACCCAAGGAGGAGAGACAATGAGCAGTTCTTC
>TRBJ1-3|TRBV7-7|NA|NA
CASSLLPYSGNTIYF
TGTGCTAGCAGCTTACTCCCTTACTCTGGAAACACCATATATTTT
>TRBJ2-1|TRBV7-8|TRBD2|NA
CASRRLAGFQINEQFF
TGTGCCAGCAGGAGACTAGCGGGATTCCAAATCAATGAGCAGTTCTTC
>TRBJ2-1|TRBV12-3/TRBV12-4|TRBD2|NA
CASGRTRGYNEQFF
TGTGCCAGCGGTCGGACTAGGGGCTACAATGAGCAGTTCTTC
>TRBJ2-5|TRBV9|TRBD2|NA
CASSVGLAGRQETQYF
TGTGCCAGCAGCGTAGGGCTAGCGGGAAGGCAAGAGACCCAGTACTTC
>TRBJ2-1|TRBV20-1|NA|large
CSAPRASDSSYNEQFF
TGCAGTGCCCCTCGGGCAAGCGATAGCTCCTACAATGAGCAGTTCTTC
>TRBJ2-1|TRBV10-3|TRBD1|few
CAISDGDRGGYNEQFF
TGTGCCATCAGTGATGGAGACAGGGGCGGGTACAATGAGCAGTTCTTC
>TRBJ2-1|TRBV29-1|TRBD1|NA
CSVDGTVLAYSNEQFF
TGCAGCGTCGACGGGACAGTGCTGGCATACAGCAATGAGCAGTTCTTC
>TRBJ2-1|TRBV6-1|TRBD2|NA
CASDMTSGTGEQFF
TGTGCCAGCGATATGACTAGCGGGACAGGTGAGCAGTTCTTC
>TRBJ2-1|TRBV10-3|TRBD1|once
CAIGDGDRGGYNEQFF
TGTGCCATCGGTGATGGAGACAGGGGCGGGTACAATGAGCAGTTCTTC
>TRBJ2-4|TRBV5-1|TRBD2|NA
CASSLSSGGAKNIQYF
TGCGCCAGCAGCTTGTCCAGCGGGGGGGCCAAAAACATTCAGTACTTC
>TRBJ2-1|TRBV5-1|TRBD2|NA
CASSSTSVGNEQFF
TGCGCCAGCAGCTCGACTAGCGTAGGTAATGAGCAGTTCTTC
>TRBJ2-3|TRBV20-1|NA|NA
CSAPSTDTQYF
TGCAGTGCTCCCAGCACAGATACGCAGTATTTT
>TRBJ2-1|TRBV7-2|NA|large
CASSLGQGYYNEQFF
TGTGCCAGCAGCTTAGGGCAGGGGTACTACAATGAGCAGTTCTTC
>TRBJ2-1|TRBV5-1|TRBD2|NA
CASSYASGSYNEQFF
TGCGCCAGCAGCTACGCTAGCGGTTCCTACAATGAGCAGTTCTTC
>TRBJ1-3|TRBV20-1|NA|NA
CSAPRPGFSSGNTIYF
TGCAGTGCTCCAAGGCCAGGCTTCAGCTCTGGAAACACCATATATTTT
>TRBJ1-2|TRBV4-2|TRBD1|NA
CASSQDFGTAAFYGYTF
TGTGCCAGCAGCCAAGATTTCGGGACAGCTGCCTTCTATGGCTACACCTTC
>TRBJ2-1|TRBV4-1|TRBD2|NA
CASSLAGTRLSNEQFF
TGCGCCAGCAGCCTGGCCGGGACTAGGTTGTCTAATGAGCAGTTCTTC
>TRBJ2-7|TRBV3-1|TRBD2|few
CASSPPGLAGYEQYF
TGTGCCAGCAGCCCGCCGGGACTAGCGGGTTACGAGCAGTACTTC
>TRBJ2-7|TRBV27|NA|large
CASSNLGRGSSYEQYF
TGTGCCAGCAGTAACCTGGGACGGGGGAGCTCCTACGAGCAGTACTTC
>TRBJ2-1|TRBV14|NA|few
CASSQDFRASYNEQFF
TGTGCCAGCAGCCAAGATTTCAGGGCTTCCTACAATGAGCAGTTCTTC
>TRBJ2-3|TRBV5-1|NA|NA
CASSFKTDTQYF
TGCGCCAGCAGCTTTAAAACTGATACGCAGTATTTT
>TRBJ1-2|TRBV12-3/TRBV12-4|NA|NA
CASSMTANYGYTF
TGTGCCAGCAGCATGACAGCCAACTATGGCTACACCTTC
>TRBJ2-1|TRBV10-3|TRBD2|NA
CAISEVASGANEQFF
TGTGCCATCAGTGAAGTGGCTAGCGGGGCCAATGAGCAGTTCTTC
>TRBJ1-3|TRBV10-3|TRBD1|NA
CAISPRQGPLSGNTIYF
TGTGCCATCAGCCCCAGACAGGGACCGCTCTCTGGAAACACCATATATTTT
>TRBJ2-7|TRBV20-1|TRBD2|few
CSARLAGVYEQYF
TGCAGTGCTCGACTAGCGGGAGTGTACGAGCAGTACTTC
>TRBJ2-5|TRBV4-2|TRBD2|large
CASSQFAGLAGQETQYF
TGTGCCAGCAGCCAATTTGCGGGACTAGCGGGACAAGAGACCCAGTACTTC